This T cell receptor (beta chain) was observed in a study of blood T cell repertoires in COVID-19. Study summary: The study drew acute and convalescent COVID-19 samples from the United States, Italy and Spain. PBMCs, B-cell-depleted T cells, or T cells were the source of the cDNA or gDNA that made up the material.

Methods used by the authors: Counts of nucleated cells, estimated from reference gene primer amplification, were obtained. Sequencing was performed with immunoSEQ multiplex PCR; in TCRdb, only in-frame clones are kept and a portion is missing. The V and J calls and clone size were taken over from that table, and D and trimming were inferred from the DNA. The sample has more than 50,000 clones; 90% are singletons. The sequence came from a man in his 60s with active COVID-19. Specimen: peripheral blood.

The CDR3 loop is CASSPLRWGTPSGTQYF. The CDR3 DNA reads TGTGCCAGCAGTCCCCTCAGGTGGGGGACACCCTCAGGGACCCAGTACTTC. This chain joins TRBV28 and TRBJ2-5, with D possibly being TRBD1 (6 bases). This CDR3 comprises 17 residues. Germline V gene sequence: CDR1 MDHEN, CDR2 SYDVKM. Trimming stripped 5 bases from V and 7 bases from J, with 26 bases between.